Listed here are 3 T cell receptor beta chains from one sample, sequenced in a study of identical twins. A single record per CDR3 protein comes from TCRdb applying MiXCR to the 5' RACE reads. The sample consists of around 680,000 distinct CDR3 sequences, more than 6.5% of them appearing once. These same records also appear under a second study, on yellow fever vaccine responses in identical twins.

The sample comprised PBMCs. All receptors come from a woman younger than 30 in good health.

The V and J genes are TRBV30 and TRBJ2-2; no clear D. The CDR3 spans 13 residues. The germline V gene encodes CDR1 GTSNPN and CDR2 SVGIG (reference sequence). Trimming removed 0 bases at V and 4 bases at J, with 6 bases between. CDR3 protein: CAWSVGVTGELFF. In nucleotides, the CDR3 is TGTGCCTGGAGTGTTGGCGTCACCGGGGAGCTGTTTTTT. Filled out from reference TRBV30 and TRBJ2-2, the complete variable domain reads SQTIHQWPATLVQPVGSPLSLECTVEGTSNPNLYWYRQAAGRGLQLLFYSVGIGQISSEVPQNLSASRPQDRQFILSSKKLLLSDSGFYLCAWSVGVTGELFFGEGSRLTVL.

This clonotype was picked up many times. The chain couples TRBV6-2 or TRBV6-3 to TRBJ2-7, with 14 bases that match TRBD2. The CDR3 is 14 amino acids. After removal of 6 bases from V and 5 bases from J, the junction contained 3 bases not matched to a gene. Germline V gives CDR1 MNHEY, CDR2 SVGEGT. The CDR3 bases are TGTGCCAGCAGCCGGACTAGCGGGAGGAACGAGCAGTACTTC. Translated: CASSRTSGRNEQYF.

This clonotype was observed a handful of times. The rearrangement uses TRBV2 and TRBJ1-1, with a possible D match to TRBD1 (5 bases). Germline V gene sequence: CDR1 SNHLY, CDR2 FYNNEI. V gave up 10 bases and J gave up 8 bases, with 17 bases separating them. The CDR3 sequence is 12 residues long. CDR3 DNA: TGTGCCATCCGGGGGAGGATTGCGGAAGCTTTCTTT. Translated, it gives CAIRGRIAEAFF.